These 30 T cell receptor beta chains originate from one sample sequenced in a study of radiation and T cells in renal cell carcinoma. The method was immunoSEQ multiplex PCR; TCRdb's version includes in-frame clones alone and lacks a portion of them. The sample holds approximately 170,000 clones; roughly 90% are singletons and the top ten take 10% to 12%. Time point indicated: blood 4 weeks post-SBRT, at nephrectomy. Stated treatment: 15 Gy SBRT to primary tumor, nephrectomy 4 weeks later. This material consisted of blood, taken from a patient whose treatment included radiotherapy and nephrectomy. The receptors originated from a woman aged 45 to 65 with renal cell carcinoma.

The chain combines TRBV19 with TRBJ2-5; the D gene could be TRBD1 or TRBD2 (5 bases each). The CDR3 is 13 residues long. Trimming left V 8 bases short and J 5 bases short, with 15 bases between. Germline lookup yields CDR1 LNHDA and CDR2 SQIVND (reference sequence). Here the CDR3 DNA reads TGTGCCAGTGGGACCCTGGGCGGGGAGACCCAGTACTTC. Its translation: CASGTLGGETQYF.

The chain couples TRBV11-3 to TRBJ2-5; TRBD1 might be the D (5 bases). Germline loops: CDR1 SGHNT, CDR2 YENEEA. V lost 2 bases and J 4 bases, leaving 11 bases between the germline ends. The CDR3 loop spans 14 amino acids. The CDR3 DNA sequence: TGTGCCAGCAGCTTAAGGGGTAGTTCAGAGACCCAGTACTTC. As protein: CASSLRGSSETQYF.

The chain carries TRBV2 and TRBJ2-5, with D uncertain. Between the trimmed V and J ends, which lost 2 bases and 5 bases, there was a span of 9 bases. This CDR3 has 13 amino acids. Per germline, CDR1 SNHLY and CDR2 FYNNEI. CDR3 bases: TGTGCCAGCAGTGAAATGGCCGTGGAGACCCAGTACTTC. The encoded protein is CASSEMAVETQYF.

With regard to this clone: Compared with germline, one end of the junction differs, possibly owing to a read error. The CDR3 protein is CASSLGLSEKLFF. CDR3 DNA: TGTGCTAGCAGCTTAGGACTATCTGAAAAACTGTTTTTT. The chain carries TRBV7-7 and TRBJ1-4; D is undetermined. Germline CDR1 is SSHAT and CDR2 is FNYEAQ (reference sequence). The CDR3 runs to 13 residues. The full variable domain, with the rest looked up from reference TRBV7-7 and TRBJ1-4, is GAGVSQSPRYKVTKRGQDVTLRCDPISSHATLYWYQQALGQGPEFLTYFNYEAQPDKSGLPSDRFSAERPEGSISTLTIQRTEQRDSAMYRCASSLGLSEKLFFGSGTQLSVL.

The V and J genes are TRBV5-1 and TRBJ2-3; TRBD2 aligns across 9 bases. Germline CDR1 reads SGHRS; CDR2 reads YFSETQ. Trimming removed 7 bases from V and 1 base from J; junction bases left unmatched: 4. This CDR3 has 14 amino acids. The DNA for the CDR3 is TGCGCCAGCTCCAGACTAGCGGGCACAGATACGCAGTATTTT. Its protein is CASSRLAGTDTQYF. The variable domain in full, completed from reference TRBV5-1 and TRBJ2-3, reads KAGVTQTPRYLIKTRGQQVTLSCSPISGHRSVSWYQQTPGQGLQFLFEYFSETQRNKGNFPGRFSGRQFSNSRSEMNVSTLELGDSALYLCASSRLAGTDTQYFGPGTRLTVL.

CDR3 bases: TGTGCCAGCAGCCCTACCCGGGACAGGGGTGAGCAGTACTTC. This codes for CASSPTRDRGEQYF. J is TRBJ2-7 and V is TRBV7-8; TRBD1 agrees at 10 bases. Germline CDR1 SGHVS, CDR2 FQNEAQ. The CDR3 length is 14 residues. V lost 5 bases and J lost 7; bases outside the gene matches: 8.

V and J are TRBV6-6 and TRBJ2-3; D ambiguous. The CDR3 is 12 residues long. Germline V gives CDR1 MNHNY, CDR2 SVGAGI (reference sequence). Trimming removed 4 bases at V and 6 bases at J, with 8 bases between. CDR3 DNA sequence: TGTGCCAGCAGTTCCGACTGGGATACGCAGTATTTT. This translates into CASSSDWDTQYF.

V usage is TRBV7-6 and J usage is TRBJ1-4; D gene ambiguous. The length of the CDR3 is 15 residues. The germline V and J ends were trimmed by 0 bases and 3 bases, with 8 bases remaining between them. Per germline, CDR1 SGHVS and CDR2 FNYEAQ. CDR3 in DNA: TGTGCCAGCAGCTTAGCGCGGAGGGCTAATGAAAAACTGTTTTTT. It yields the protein CASSLARRANEKLFF.

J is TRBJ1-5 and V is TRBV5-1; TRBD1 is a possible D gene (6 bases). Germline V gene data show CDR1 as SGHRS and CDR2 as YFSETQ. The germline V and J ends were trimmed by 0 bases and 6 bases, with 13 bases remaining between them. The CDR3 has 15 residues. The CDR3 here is CASSLAPGEGQPQHF. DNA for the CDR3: TGCGCCAGCAGCTTGGCTCCAGGGGAGGGTCAGCCCCAGCATTTT.

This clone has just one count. This CDR3 reads CASTPLGGVKEQYF. The CDR3 nucleotides are TGTGCCAGCACCCCCCTGGGTGGGGTGAAGGAGCAGTACTTC. The chain couples TRBV13 to TRBJ2-7; D is undetermined. Germline CDR1 reads PRHDT; CDR2 reads FYEKMQ (reference sequence). Trimming cost V 7 bases and J 7 bases, with 20 bases left between them. This CDR3 contains 14 residues. Together with reference TRBV13 and TRBJ2-7, the CDR3 gives the full variable domain: AAGVIQSPRHLIKEKRETATLKCYPIPRHDTVYWYQQGPGQDPQFLISFYEKMQSDKGSIPDRFSAQQFSDYHSELNMSSLELGDSALYFCASTPLGGVKEQYFGPGTRLTVT.

In nucleotides, the CDR3 is TGTGCCAGCAGCTTTGCTTTGGGGGGCACTGAAGCTTTCTTT. Amino acids: CASSFALGGTEAFF. The V call is TRBV7-2, the J call TRBJ1-1, with D tentatively TRBD1 (5 bases). V was pared by 3 bases and J by 4 bases, with 12 bases between. In germline, CDR1 is SGHTA, CDR2 FQGNSA. The CDR3 has 14 residues.

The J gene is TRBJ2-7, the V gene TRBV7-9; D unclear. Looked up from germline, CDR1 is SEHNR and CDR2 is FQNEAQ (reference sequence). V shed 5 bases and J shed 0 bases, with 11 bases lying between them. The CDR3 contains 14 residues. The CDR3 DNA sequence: TGTGCCAGCAGCCCAATTCCGAGCTCCTACGAGCAGTACTTC. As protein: CASSPIPSSYEQYF.

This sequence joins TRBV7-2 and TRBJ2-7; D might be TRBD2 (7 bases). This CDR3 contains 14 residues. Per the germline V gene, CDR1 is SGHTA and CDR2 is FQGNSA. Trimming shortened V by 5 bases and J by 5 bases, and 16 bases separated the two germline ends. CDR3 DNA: TGTGCCAGCAGCACCCGGGGGGCCGTTGACGAGCAGTACTTC. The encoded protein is CASSTRGAVDEQYF.

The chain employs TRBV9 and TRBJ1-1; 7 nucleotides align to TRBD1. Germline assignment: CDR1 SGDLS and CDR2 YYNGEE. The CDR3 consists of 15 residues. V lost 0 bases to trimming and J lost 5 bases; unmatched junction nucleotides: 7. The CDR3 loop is CASSVESQGRTEAFF. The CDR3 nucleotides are TGTGCCAGCAGCGTAGAATCACAGGGGCGAACTGAAGCTTTCTTT.

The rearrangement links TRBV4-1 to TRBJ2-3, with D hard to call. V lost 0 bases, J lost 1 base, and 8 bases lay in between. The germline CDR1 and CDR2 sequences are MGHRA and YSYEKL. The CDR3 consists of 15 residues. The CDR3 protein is CASSQDFLGTDTQYF. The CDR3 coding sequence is TGCGCCAGCAGCCAAGACTTCCTCGGCACAGATACGCAGTATTTT.

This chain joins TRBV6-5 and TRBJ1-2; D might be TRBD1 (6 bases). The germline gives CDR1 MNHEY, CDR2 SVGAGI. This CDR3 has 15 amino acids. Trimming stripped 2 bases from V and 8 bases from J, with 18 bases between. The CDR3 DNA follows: TGTGCCAGCAGTTACGATCGGGGGCGATCTAGAGGCTACACCTTC. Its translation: CASSYDRGRSRGYTF.

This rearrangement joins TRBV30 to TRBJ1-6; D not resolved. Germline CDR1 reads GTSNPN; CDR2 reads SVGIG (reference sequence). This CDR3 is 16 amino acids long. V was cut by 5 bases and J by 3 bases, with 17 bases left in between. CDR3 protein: CAWGEGRLDYNSPLHF. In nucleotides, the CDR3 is TGTGCCTGGGGGGAAGGACGGCTTGACTATAATTCACCCCTCCACTTT.

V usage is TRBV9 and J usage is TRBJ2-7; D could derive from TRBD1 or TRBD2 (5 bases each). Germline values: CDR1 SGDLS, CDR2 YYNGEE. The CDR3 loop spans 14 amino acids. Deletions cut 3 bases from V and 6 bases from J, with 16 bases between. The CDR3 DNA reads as TGTGCCAGCAGCGCCGGGACCGCCTTTTTCGAGCAGTACTTC. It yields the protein CASSAGTAFFEQYF.

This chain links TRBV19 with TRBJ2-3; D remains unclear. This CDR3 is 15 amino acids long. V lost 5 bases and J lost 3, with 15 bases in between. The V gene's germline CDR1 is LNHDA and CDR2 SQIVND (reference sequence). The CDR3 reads CASSPRGEETDTQYF. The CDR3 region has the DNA TGTGCCAGTAGTCCCCGTGGAGAGGAGACAGATACGCAGTATTTT.

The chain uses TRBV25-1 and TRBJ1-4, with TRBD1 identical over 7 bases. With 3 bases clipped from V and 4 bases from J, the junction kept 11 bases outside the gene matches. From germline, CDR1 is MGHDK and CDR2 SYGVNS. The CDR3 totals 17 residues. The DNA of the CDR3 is TGTGCCAGCAGTGATTGGGCAGGGGGATCGGGTAATGAAAAACTGTTTTTT. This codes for CASSDWAGGSGNEKLFF.

CDR3 sequence: CAISENPSSTNEKLFF. The CDR3 DNA reads as TGTGCCATCAGTGAAAATCCCTCGTCAACTAATGAAAAACTGTTTTTT. The rearrangement links TRBV10-3 to TRBJ1-4; D uncertain. V shed 3 bases and J shed 0 bases, with 11 bases lying between them. From germline, CDR1 is ENHRY and CDR2 SYGVKD. This CDR3 contains 16 residues.

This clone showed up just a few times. CDR3 sequence reads: CASSQLYEQYF. Here the CDR3 DNA reads TGTGCCAGCAGCCAACTCTACGAGCAGTACTTC. J is TRBJ2-7 and V is TRBV14; unclear D gene. The ends were cut back, 2 bases at V and 3 bases at J, with 2 bases in the middle. The CDR3 spans 11 residues. Germline assignment: CDR1 SGHDN and CDR2 FVKESK.

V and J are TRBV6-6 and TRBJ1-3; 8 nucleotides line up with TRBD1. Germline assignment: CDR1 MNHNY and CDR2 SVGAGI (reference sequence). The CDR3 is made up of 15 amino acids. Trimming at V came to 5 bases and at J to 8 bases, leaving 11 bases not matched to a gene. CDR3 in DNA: TGTGCCAGCAGTACCCGTCAGACAGGGGCTTACACCATATATTTT. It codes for CASSTRQTGAYTIYF.

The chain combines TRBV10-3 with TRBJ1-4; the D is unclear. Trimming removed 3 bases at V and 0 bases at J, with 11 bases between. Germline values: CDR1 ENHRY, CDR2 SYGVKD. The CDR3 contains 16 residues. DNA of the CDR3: TGTGCCATCAGTGACCCCGCAGCCGCAACTAATGAAAAACTGTTTTTT. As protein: CAISDPAAATNEKLFF.

CDR3 sequence (DNA): TGTGCCAGCAGCGTAAGCGTAGGGGGGTACGAGCAGTACTTC. Amino acids: CASSVSVGGYEQYF. The V call is TRBV9, the J call TRBJ2-7; tentatively, D is TRBD1 or TRBD2 (6 bases each). The germline V gene encodes CDR1 SGDLS and CDR2 YYNGEE. V was pared by 1 base and J by 4 bases, with 12 bases between. This CDR3 region has 14 residues. Drawing the rest from reference TRBV9 and TRBJ2-7, the complete variable domain is DSGVTQTPKHLITATGQRVTLRCSPRSGDLSVYWYQQSLDQGLQFLIQYYNGEERAKGNILERFSAQQFPDLHSELNLSSLELGDSALYFCASSVSVGGYEQYFGPGTRLTVT.

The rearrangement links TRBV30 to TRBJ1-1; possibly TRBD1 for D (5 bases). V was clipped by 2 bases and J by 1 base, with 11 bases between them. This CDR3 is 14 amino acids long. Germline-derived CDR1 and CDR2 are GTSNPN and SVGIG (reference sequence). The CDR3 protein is CAWSLGEANTEAFF. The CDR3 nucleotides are TGTGCCTGGAGTCTAGGGGAAGCGAACACTGAAGCTTTCTTT.

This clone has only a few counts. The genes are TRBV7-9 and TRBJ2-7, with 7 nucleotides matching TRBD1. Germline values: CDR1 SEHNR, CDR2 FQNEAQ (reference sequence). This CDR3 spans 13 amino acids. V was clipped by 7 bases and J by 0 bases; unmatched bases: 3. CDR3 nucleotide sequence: TGTGCCAGCAACAGGGGTCTCTCCTACGAGCAGTACTTC. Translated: CASNRGLSYEQYF.

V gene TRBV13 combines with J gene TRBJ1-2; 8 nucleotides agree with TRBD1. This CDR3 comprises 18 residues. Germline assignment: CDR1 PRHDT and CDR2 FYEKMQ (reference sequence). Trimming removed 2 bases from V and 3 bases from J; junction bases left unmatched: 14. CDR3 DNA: TGTGCCAGCAGCTTACTAGAGCGGCGTAACAGGGGGGACTATGGCTACACCTTC. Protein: CASSLLERRNRGDYGYTF.

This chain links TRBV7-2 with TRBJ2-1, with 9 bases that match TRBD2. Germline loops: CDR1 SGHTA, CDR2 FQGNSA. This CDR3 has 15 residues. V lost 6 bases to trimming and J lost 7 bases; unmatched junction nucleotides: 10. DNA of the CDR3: TGTGCCAGCAGGTTCCGCGGGGGGGCCTTGAATGAGCAGTTCTTC. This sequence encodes CASRFRGGALNEQFF.

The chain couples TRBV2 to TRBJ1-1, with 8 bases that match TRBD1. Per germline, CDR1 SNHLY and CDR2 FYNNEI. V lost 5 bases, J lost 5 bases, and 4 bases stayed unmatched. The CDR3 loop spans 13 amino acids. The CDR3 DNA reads TGTGCCAGCAGTCGACAGGGGAAGACTGAAGCTTTCTTT. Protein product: CASSRQGKTEAFF.